This T cell receptor (beta chain) was identified during a study of blood T cell repertoires in COVID-19. Across the study: The origin of the acute and convalescent COVID-19 samples was the United States, Italy and Spain. T cells, B-cell-depleted T cells, or PBMCs provided the cDNA or gDNA that served as material.

It was during active infection that Seattle patients were enrolled and then longitudinally followed. The CDR3 is 16 residues long. V was clipped by 4 bases and J by 7 bases; unmatched bases: 14. Germline lookup yields CDR1 KGHSH and CDR2 LQKENI. Original methodology: Estimated nucleated cell counts came from reference gene primer amplification. Sequencing used immunoSEQ multiplex PCR; TCRdb keeps in-frame clones, though not all of them. The DNA gave D and trimming, while V, J and clone size come from that table. The table includes 150,000 to 200,000 clones, 86% detected once. What was sequenced was peripheral blood. This sequence was found in an older woman with COVID-19, enrolled during active disease. The chain carries TRBV18 and TRBJ1-1; 8 nucleotides agree with TRBD1. In DNA, the CDR3 is TGTGCCAGCTCACTTTCCATGACAGGGGCGAAAAATGAAGCTTTCTTT. It codes for CASSLSMTGAKNEAFF. Full variable domain (remainder filled in from reference TRBV18 and TRBJ1-1): NAGVMQNPRHLVRRRGQEARLRCSPMKGHSHVYWYRQLPEEGLKFMVYLQKENIIDESGMPKERFSAEFPKEGPSILRIQQVVRGDSAAYFCASSLSMTGAKNEAFFGQGTRLTVV.